These 15 T cell receptor beta chains share one sample of origin, sequenced in a study of radiotherapy plus CTLA-4 blockade in lung cancer. The data were produced by immunoSEQ multiplex PCR, yet TCRdb's version contains in-frame clones alone and is incomplete. This table holds 45,000 to 55,000 clones, about 86% found once. The sequencing used peripheral blood, collected from a patient treated with radiotherapy plus ipilimumab. These TCRs come from a human donor with non-small cell lung cancer that progressed on radiotherapy plus ipilimumab. Some clones in this sample may be carry-over from other donors' samples.

This clone was counted only a few times. The genes are TRBV6-5 and TRBJ2-7, with D uncertain. This CDR3 spans 15 amino acids. V was clipped by 0 bases and J by 1 base, with 10 bases between them. Germline values: CDR1 MNHEY, CDR2 SVGAGI. DNA for the CDR3: TGTGCCAGCAGTTACTCGGCGGCCTGGTCCTACGAGCAGTACTTC. Amino acid sequence: CASSYSAAWSYEQYF.

The chain carries TRBV27 and TRBJ2-1; D uncertain. The V end was cut by 5 bases, the J end by 4 bases, with 12 bases between. Germline lookup yields CDR1 MNHEY and CDR2 SMNVEV (reference sequence). CDR3 length: 14 residues. The CDR3 nucleotides read TGTGCCAGCAGTCCAGGAACCCAGTACAATGAGCAGTTCTTC. This translates into CASSPGTQYNEQFF.

Details on this clone: Different DNA sequences within this sample yield the same CDR3. The chain links TRBV6-1 to TRBJ1-2, with a tentative D call TRBD1 (5 bases). Trimming removed 1 base at V and 4 bases at J, with 7 bases between. The CDR3 spans 13 residues. The V gene's germline CDR1 is MNHNS and CDR2 SASEGT. CDR3 DNA sequence: TGTGCCAGCAGTGAAGGGGGGGGCTATGGCTACACCTTC. Its protein product is CASSEGGGYGYTF.

This chain uses TRBV6-1 with TRBJ1-1; D remains unclear. Germline CDR1 reads MNHNS; CDR2 reads SASEGT. Trimming stripped 6 bases from V and 2 bases from J, with 13 bases between. The CDR3 length is 14 residues. This CDR3 is CASSPLGTNTEAFF. The CDR3 region has the DNA TGTGCCAGCAGCCCGCTGGGCACCAACACTGAAGCTTTCTTT.

J is TRBJ1-2 and V is TRBV11-2, with a possible D match to TRBD1 (6 bases). The V end was cut by 3 bases, the J end by 8 bases, with 19 bases between. Germline V gene sequence: CDR1 SGHAT, CDR2 FQNNGV. This CDR3 comprises 15 residues. CDR3 nucleotide sequence: TGTGCCAGCAGCTTCGAGGGGGGGTTCCGGAAAGGCTACACCTTC. This translates into CASSFEGGFRKGYTF.

This clone was found a few times. The gene calls are TRBV2 and TRBJ1-2; TRBD1 matches at 7 bases. In germline, CDR1 is SNHLY, CDR2 FYNNEI. The V and J ends lost 0 bases and 3 bases, in that order; junction bases with no gene match: 4. This CDR3 is 15 amino acids long. CDR3 region: CASSEARGLYYGYTF. CDR3 DNA sequence: TGTGCCAGCAGTGAAGCAAGGGGGCTATACTATGGCTACACCTTC.

The V and J genes are TRBV14 and TRBJ2-7, with D possibly matching TRBD2 (6 bases). The CDR3 runs to 14 residues. The V gene lost 2 bases and the J gene lost 7 bases, with 15 bases spanning the gap. Germline assignment: CDR1 SGHDN and CDR2 FVKESK. The CDR3 is CASSQLLGGGEQYF. CDR3 sequence (DNA): TGTGCCAGCAGCCAACTTCTTGGGGGAGGTGAGCAGTACTTC.

This clone was detected only once. This sequence joins TRBV29-1 and TRBJ1-1, with D possibly being TRBD1 (5 bases). V gave up 3 bases and J gave up 4 bases, with 18 bases separating them. The CDR3 sequence is 15 residues long. Per germline, CDR1 SQVTM and CDR2 ANQGSEA. The CDR3 DNA reads as TGCAGCGTTGAGGGGGGATGGGGTATGGGCACTGAAGCTTTCTTT. Protein sequence: CSVEGGWGMGTEAFF. Filled out from reference TRBV29-1 and TRBJ1-1, the complete variable domain reads SAVISQKPSRDICQRGTSLTIQCQVDSQVTMMFWYRQQPGQSLTLIATANQGSEATYESGFVIDKFPISRPNLTFSTLTVSNMSPEDSSIYLCSVEGGWGMGTEAFFGQGTRLTVV.

This clone has more than one count but fewer than ten. The chain couples TRBV12-5 to TRBJ2-3; 10 nucleotides match TRBD2. V gave up 2 bases and J gave up 5 bases; unmatched junction bases: 7. CDR3 size: 16 residues. The germline CDR1 and CDR2 sequences are LGHNT and FRNRAP. CDR3: CASGLHSGGARDTQYF. CDR3 in DNA: TGTGCTAGTGGTTTGCACAGCGGGGGGGCCAGAGATACGCAGTATTTT. Using reference TRBV12-5 and TRBJ2-3 for the parts outside the CDR3, the full variable domain is DARVTQTPRHKVTEMGQEVTMRCQPILGHNTVFWYRQTMMQGLELLAYFRNRAPLDDSGMPKDRFSAEMPDATLATLKIQPSEPRDSAVYFCASGLHSGGARDTQYFGPGTRLTVL.

With respect to this clone: Within the sample, other DNA sequences also encode this same CDR3. The gene calls are TRBV10-3 and TRBJ1-1, with TRBD1 identical over 7 bases. V lost 9 bases and J lost 0; bases outside the gene matches: 4. CDR3 length equals 13 residues. The germline gives CDR1 ENHRY, CDR2 SYGVKD. CDR3 coding DNA: TGTGCCATAAGACAGGGCCTGAACACTGAAGCTTTCTTT. Translation gives CAIRQGLNTEAFF.

This sequence joins TRBV6-6 and TRBJ2-7; possible D gene TRBD2, 6 bases. V was clipped by 4 bases and J by 4 bases, with 20 bases between them. Germline CDR1 and CDR2: MNHNY and SVGAGI (reference sequence). CDR3 size: 16 residues. CDR3 residues: CASSSSEARDRYEQYF. The CDR3 DNA follows: TGTGCCAGCAGTTCCAGCGAGGCGCGGGATAGGTACGAGCAGTACTTC.

This chain joins TRBV29-1 and TRBJ1-3; D is unresolved. V shed 7 bases and J shed 0 bases, with 10 bases lying between them. Germline V gives CDR1 SQVTM, CDR2 ANQGSEA. CDR3 size: 13 residues. CDR3 amino acids: CSALDNSGNTIYF. Written as DNA, the CDR3 is TGCAGCGCCTTAGACAACTCTGGAAACACCATATATTTT.

The CDR3 spells CASSQGGGTTDTQYF. CDR3 nucleotide sequence: TGCGCCAGCAGCCAAGGGGGGGGAACTACAGATACGCAGTATTTT. The chain uses TRBV4-1 and TRBJ2-3; 7 bases fit TRBD2. V was pared by 1 base and J by 3 bases, with 4 bases of the junction left unmatched. Germline V gene lookup returns CDR1 MGHRA and CDR2 YSYEKL. The CDR3 spans 15 residues.

J is TRBJ2-1 and V is TRBV18; TRBD2 matches 11 bases. Germline values: CDR1 KGHSH, CDR2 LQKENI. The CDR3 is 12 residues long. With 2 bases clipped from V and 15 bases from J, the junction kept 3 bases outside the gene matches. This chain's CDR3 is CASSPGTSGVFF. CDR3 DNA: TGTGCCAGCTCACCAGGGACTAGCGGTGTGTTCTTC.

This clone was seen only once. This chain links TRBV30 with TRBJ2-3; TRBD2 matches at 8 bases. Unmatched junction bases numbered 3, after V lost 5 bases and J lost 5 bases. The CDR3 extends over 12 amino acids. From germline, CDR1 is GTSNPN and CDR2 SVGIG (reference sequence). In nucleotides, the CDR3 is TGTGCCTGGGGACTAGCAAAAGATACGCAGTATTTT. Translation gives CAWGLAKDTQYF.